This entry lists 4 T cell receptor beta chains sequenced from one sample in a study of blood T cell repertoires in COVID-19. Clones were read by immunoSEQ multiplex PCR, and TCRdb kept only the in-frame ones, dropping some. This table holds about 200,000 clones, 88% found once. The sample taken for sequencing was peripheral blood. These receptors came from a man aged 50 to 60 with COVID-19, enrolled during active disease.

As for this clone: This same CDR3 is encoded by further DNA sequences in the sample. The chain combines TRBV5-1 with TRBJ2-5; perhaps TRBD2 as D (5 bases). The CDR3 covers 13 residues. Between the trimmed V and J ends, which lost 0 bases and 5 bases, there was a span of 8 bases. Germline assignment: CDR1 SGHRS and CDR2 YFSETQ. The CDR3 nucleotides read TGCGCCAGCAGCTTGGGGGCGGGTGAGACCCAGTACTTC. Translated: CASSLGAGETQYF.

This rearrangement joins TRBV10-3 to TRBJ2-5; D possibly corresponds to TRBD1 (5 bases). This CDR3 has 13 residues. Per the germline V gene, CDR1 is ENHRY and CDR2 is SYGVKD. Deletions cut 3 bases from V and 7 bases from J, with 12 bases between. The CDR3 sequence is CAISDVREGTQYF. The CDR3 DNA follows: TGTGCCATCAGTGACGTCAGGGAAGGGACCCAGTACTTC.

The chain uses TRBV5-8 and TRBJ2-3; perhaps TRBD1 as D (6 bases). CDR3 length: 15 amino acids. The germline V and J ends were trimmed by 5 bases and 1 base, with 14 bases remaining between them. Germline CDR1 is SGHTS and CDR2 is YDEGEE. The CDR3, as DNA: TGTGCCAGCAGACCTACAGGGCGCGGCACAGATACGCAGTATTTT. Translation gives CASRPTGRGTDTQYF.

The chain couples TRBV10-2 to TRBJ1-5; no reliable D call. CDR1 and CDR2 from the germline V gene are WSHSY and SAAADI. The CDR3 length is 13 residues. V lost 3 bases and J 5 bases, leaving 8 bases between the germline ends. CDR3 nucleotides: TGCGCCAGCAGTGAAAGGAGATATCAGCCCCAGCATTTT. As protein: CASSERRYQPQHF.